Described below is a single T cell receptor (beta chain) sequence and its context. These data are taken from a study of CD8 T cells in Susac syndrome. V was cut by 3 bases and J by 2 bases, with 11 bases left in between. CDR1 LNHNV and CDR2 YYDKDF come from the germline V gene (reference sequence). The CDR3 extends over 15 amino acids. After extraction with the RNeasy kit, roughly 0.45 to 1 ug of the RNA was reverse transcribed using random hexamers. The CDR3 of TCR beta was amplified by immunoSEQ multiplex PCR across 54 Vbeta and 13 Jbeta. TCRdb re-called the immunoSEQ multiplex PCR reads with MiXCR, one entry per CDR3 protein. The table has around 200,000 distinct CDR3 sequences, about 95% seen once; the top ten hold 0.082%.

The TCR originated in a human donor with multiple sclerosis. V gene TRBV15 combines with J gene TRBJ2-1; D might be TRBD1 (6 bases). What was sequenced was CD4+ T cells from PBMCs. The CDR3 reads CATSSRAGAYNEQFF. The CDR3 nucleotides are TGTGCCACCAGCAGTAGGGCAGGGGCCTACAATGAGCAGTTCTTC. Full variable domain (remainder filled in from reference TRBV15 and TRBJ2-1): DAMVIQNPRYQVTQFGKPVTLSCSQTLNHNVMYWYQQKSSQAPKLLFHYYDKDFNNEADTPDNFQSRRPNTSFCFLDIRSPGLGDTAMYLCATSSRAGAYNEQFFGPGTRLTVL.